The present TCR beta chain was sequenced within a study of radiation and T cells in renal cell carcinoma. Study conclusions and caveats: Top tumor clonotypes rose in blood 2 weeks post-radiation, then contracted. Irradiated tumors had higher TCR clonality than control tumors.

Profiled with immunoSEQ multiplex PCR; TCRdb holds only in-frame clones, not every one. The sample contains about 9,300 clones, roughly 59% of which appear only once. The treatment denotes: 15 Gy SBRT to primary tumor, nephrectomy 4 weeks later. This renal cell carcinoma was of the clear cell type. CDR3 length: 15 amino acids. Germline CDR1 is SEHNR and CDR2 is FQNEAQ (reference sequence). Trimming cost V 5 bases and J 1 base, with 14 bases left between them. The count of this clone is one. Its target is not known. Sequenced material: tumor tissue, taken from a patient whose treatment included radiotherapy and nephrectomy. The receptor was isolated from a woman in her fifties or sixties with renal cell carcinoma. This sequence joins TRBV7-9 and TRBJ1-1; TRBD1 is a possible D gene (6 bases). This chain's CDR3 is CASSPKRTENTEAFF. CDR3 nucleotide sequence: TGTGCCAGCAGCCCGAAACGGACAGAGAACACTGAAGCTTTCTTT.